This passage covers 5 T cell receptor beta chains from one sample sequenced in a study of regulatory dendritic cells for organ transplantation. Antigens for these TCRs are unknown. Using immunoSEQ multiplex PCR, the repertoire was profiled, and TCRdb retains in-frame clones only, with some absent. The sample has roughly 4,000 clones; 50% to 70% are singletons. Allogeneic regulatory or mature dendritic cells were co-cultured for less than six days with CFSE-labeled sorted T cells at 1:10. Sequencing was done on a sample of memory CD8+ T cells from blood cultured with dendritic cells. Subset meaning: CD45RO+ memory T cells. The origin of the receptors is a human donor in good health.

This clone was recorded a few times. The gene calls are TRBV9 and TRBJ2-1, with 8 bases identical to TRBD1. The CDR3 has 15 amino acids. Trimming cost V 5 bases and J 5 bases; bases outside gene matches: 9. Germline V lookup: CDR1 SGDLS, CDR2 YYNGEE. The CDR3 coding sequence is TGTGCCAGCAGTAAATCGGGACAGGAGCACAATGAGCAGTTCTTC. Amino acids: CASSKSGQEHNEQFF.

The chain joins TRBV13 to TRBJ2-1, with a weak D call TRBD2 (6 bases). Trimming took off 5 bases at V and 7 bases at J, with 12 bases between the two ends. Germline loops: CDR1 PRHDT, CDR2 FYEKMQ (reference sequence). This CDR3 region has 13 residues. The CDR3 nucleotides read TGTGCCAGCAGCCCGGGACTCCGAAATGAGCAGTTCTTC. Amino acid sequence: CASSPGLRNEQFF.

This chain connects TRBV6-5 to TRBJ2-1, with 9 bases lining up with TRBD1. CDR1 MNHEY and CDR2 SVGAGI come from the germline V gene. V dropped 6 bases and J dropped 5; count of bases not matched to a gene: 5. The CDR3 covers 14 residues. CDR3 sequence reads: CASRDRGPHNEQFF. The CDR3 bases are TGTGCCAGCAGGGACAGGGGACCCCACAATGAGCAGTTCTTC.

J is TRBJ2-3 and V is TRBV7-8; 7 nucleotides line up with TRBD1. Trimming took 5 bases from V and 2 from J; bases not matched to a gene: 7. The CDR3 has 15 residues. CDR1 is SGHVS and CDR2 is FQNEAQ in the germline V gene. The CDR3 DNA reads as TGTGCCAGCAGCGAGTGGACAGGCGACACAGATACGCAGTATTTT. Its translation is CASSEWTGDTDTQYF.

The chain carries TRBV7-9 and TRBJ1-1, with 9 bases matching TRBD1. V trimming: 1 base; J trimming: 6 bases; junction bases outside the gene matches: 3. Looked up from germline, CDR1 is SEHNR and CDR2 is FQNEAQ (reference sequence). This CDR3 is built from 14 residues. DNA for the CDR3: TGTGCCAGCAGCTTAGTGAGACAGGGGGCTGAAGCTTTCTTT. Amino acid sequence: CASSLVRQGAEAFF.